The rows below give T cell receptor beta chains drawn from one sample of a study of blood T cell repertoires in COVID-19. The protocol was immunoSEQ multiplex PCR, while the TCRdb copy is restricted to in-frame clones and leaves out a portion. The table shows some 530,000 clones, with 80% to 90% occurring only once. The specimen was peripheral blood. The receptors come from a human donor in a cohort sampled during active COVID-19. Each CDR3 is given with its conserved first and last residue. The order of the fields is D gene, V gene, clone size, J gene, CDR3 DNA, CDR3 protein. The D gene is left open where the match is weak. Rows may omit the clone size; those that give it use once, few, many or a size class.

d_call: TRBD1; v_call: TRBV29-1; clone_size: .; j_call: TRBJ2-3; cdr3_nt: TGCAGCGTACAGGGGGCTGAGGATACGCAGTATTTT; cdr3_aa: CSVQGAEDTQYF
d_call: .; v_call: TRBV18; clone_size: .; j_call: TRBJ1-6; cdr3_nt: TGTGCCAGTTCCTCCGGGGATTCACCCCTCCACTTT; cdr3_aa: CASSSGDSPLHF
d_call: TRBD1; v_call: TRBV27; clone_size: .; j_call: TRBJ2-1; cdr3_nt: TGTGCCAGCAGTAGCCGGGACAGGATTGGGAATGAGCAGTTCTTC; cdr3_aa: CASSSRDRIGNEQFF
d_call: .; v_call: TRBV28; clone_size: .; j_call: TRBJ2-7; cdr3_nt: TGTGCCAGCATCCCCTTGGTGTTCAGGGTGGGCGAGCAGTACTTC; cdr3_aa: CASIPLVFRVGEQYF
d_call: .; v_call: TRBV21-1; clone_size: .; j_call: TRBJ1-2; cdr3_nt: TGTGCAGGGGCGAACTATGGCTACACCTTC; cdr3_aa: CAGANYGYTF
d_call: .; v_call: TRBV21-1; clone_size: .; j_call: TRBJ1-3; cdr3_nt: TGTGCCAGCAGCCCCCCCCGAAGGGCCGGACAGGGGTCAGACACCATATATTTT; cdr3_aa: CASSPPRRAGQGSDTIYF
d_call: .; v_call: TRBV28; clone_size: .; j_call: TRBJ1-5; cdr3_nt: TGTGCCAGCAGTTTAAGATCTAACAGGGCTTATAGCAATCAGCCCCAGCATTTT; cdr3_aa: CASSLRSNRAYSNQPQHF
d_call: .; v_call: TRBV18; clone_size: .; j_call: TRBJ1-3; cdr3_nt: TGTGCCAGCTCCGACAGTGCTGGAAACACCATATATTTT; cdr3_aa: CASSDSAGNTIYF
d_call: TRBD1; v_call: TRBV11-2; clone_size: .; j_call: TRBJ1-1; cdr3_nt: TGTGCCAGCAGCTTCGCTACCGGGACAGGGGTGAACACTGAAGCTTTCTTT; cdr3_aa: CASSFATGTGVNTEAFF
d_call: TRBD1; v_call: TRBV7-2; clone_size: many; j_call: TRBJ2-7; cdr3_nt: TGTGCCAGCAGCCTAAACAGGGGGGCCTACGAGCAGTACTTC; cdr3_aa: CASSLNRGAYEQYF
d_call: .; v_call: TRBV7-2; clone_size: .; j_call: TRBJ1-3; cdr3_nt: TGTGCCAGCAGCTACCTAGGGGGTTCTGGAAACACCATATATTTT; cdr3_aa: CASSYLGGSGNTIYF
d_call: TRBD2; v_call: TRBV3-1/TRBV3-2; clone_size: few; j_call: TRBJ2-2; cdr3_nt: TGTGCCAGCAGCCAAGGACTAGCCCCGTTTCAGGCCGGGGAGCTGTTTTTT; cdr3_aa: CASSQGLAPFQAGELFF
d_call: TRBD1; v_call: TRBV2; clone_size: .; j_call: TRBJ1-3; cdr3_nt: TGTGCCAGCAGTGTGGCGACAGGGCGGGCACCTGATCTATATTTT; cdr3_aa: CASSVATGRAPDLYF
d_call: .; v_call: TRBV7-2; clone_size: .; j_call: TRBJ2-5; cdr3_nt: TGTGCCAGCAGCCCACTTGTCGGGGAGACCCAGTACTTC; cdr3_aa: CASSPLVGETQYF
d_call: .; v_call: TRBV6-5; clone_size: once; j_call: TRBJ2-3; cdr3_nt: TGTGCCAGCAGTTACTCCGGAGTGGGAGGCACAGATACGCAGTATTTT; cdr3_aa: CASSYSGVGGTDTQYF
d_call: TRBD2; v_call: TRBV6-2/TRBV6-3; clone_size: .; j_call: TRBJ2-1; cdr3_nt: TGTGCCAGCAGTTACTCGAGCCTAGCGGGAGGGCCTTCCTACAATGAGCAGTTCTTC; cdr3_aa: CASSYSSLAGGPSYNEQFF
d_call: TRBD2; v_call: TRBV7-3; clone_size: .; j_call: TRBJ2-3; cdr3_nt: TGTGCCAGCAGCTTATACGGGACTAGCGCAGATACGCAGTATTTT; cdr3_aa: CASSLYGTSADTQYF
d_call: .; v_call: TRBV4-2; clone_size: .; j_call: TRBJ1-1; cdr3_nt: TGTGCCAGCAGTTCGGGAGTCATGAACACTGAAGCTTTCTTT; cdr3_aa: CASSSGVMNTEAFF
d_call: TRBD1; v_call: TRBV7-2; clone_size: few; j_call: TRBJ2-7; cdr3_nt: TGTGCCAGCAGCTTATCAGGACAGGCGGACTACGAGCAGTACTTC; cdr3_aa: CASSLSGQADYEQYF
d_call: TRBD2; v_call: TRBV19; clone_size: .; j_call: TRBJ2-7; cdr3_nt: TGTGCCAGTAGTACACAACTAGCGGGATTGGGCGAGCAGTACTTC; cdr3_aa: CASSTQLAGLGEQYF
d_call: .; v_call: TRBV20-1; clone_size: .; j_call: TRBJ1-1; cdr3_nt: TGCAGTGCTCCTCTCCTATACGAGGTTTTCTTT; cdr3_aa: CSAPLLYEVFF
d_call: .; v_call: TRBV19; clone_size: .; j_call: TRBJ1-2; cdr3_nt: TGTGCCAGTAGTATGGACCAAGGGGGATATGGCTACACCTTC; cdr3_aa: CASSMDQGGYGYTF
d_call: .; v_call: TRBV14; clone_size: .; j_call: TRBJ2-7; cdr3_nt: TGTGCCAGCAGCCAAACGGGATCCTCCTACGAGCAGTACTTC; cdr3_aa: CASSQTGSSYEQYF
d_call: .; v_call: TRBV7-9; clone_size: .; j_call: TRBJ1-1; cdr3_nt: TGTGCCAGCAGCTTAGCCGGGGACAAAAAATGGCTCACTGAAGCTTTCTTT; cdr3_aa: CASSLAGDKKWLTEAFF
d_call: .; v_call: TRBV5-1; clone_size: .; j_call: TRBJ1-2; cdr3_nt: TGCGCCAGCACCTTGGGCCAGCGAGATATCGGCTACACCTTC; cdr3_aa: CASTLGQRDIGYTF
d_call: .; v_call: TRBV6-5; clone_size: few; j_call: TRBJ2-2; cdr3_nt: TGTGCCAGCAGATTACAGGAATACACCGGGGAGCTGTTTTTT; cdr3_aa: CASRLQEYTGELFF
d_call: TRBD1; v_call: TRBV15; clone_size: once; j_call: TRBJ2-3; cdr3_nt: TGTGCCACCAGCAGAGATCAGCAGGGGGCCGGAGTTAGCACAGATACGCAGTATTTT; cdr3_aa: CATSRDQQGAGVSTDTQYF
d_call: TRBD2; v_call: TRBV5-1; clone_size: .; j_call: TRBJ2-7; cdr3_nt: TGCGCCAGCAGCTTCACCAGCGGGGGATACTACGAGCAGTACTTC; cdr3_aa: CASSFTSGGYYEQYF
d_call: .; v_call: TRBV28; clone_size: .; j_call: TRBJ1-5; cdr3_nt: TGTGCCAGCAGTTGGGGCGGACAGAGCAATCAGCCCCAGCATTTT; cdr3_aa: CASSWGGQSNQPQHF
d_call: TRBD1; v_call: TRBV6-5; clone_size: .; j_call: TRBJ1-2; cdr3_nt: TGTGCCAGCAGTTACTCGGGACAGGGGAACTATGGCTACACCTTC; cdr3_aa: CASSYSGQGNYGYTF
d_call: TRBD1; v_call: TRBV6-2/TRBV6-3; clone_size: .; j_call: TRBJ2-7; cdr3_nt: TGTGCCAGCAGTTACGCCCGGGACAGGGGTGCCGAGCAGTACTTC; cdr3_aa: CASSYARDRGAEQYF
d_call: TRBD2; v_call: TRBV5-4; clone_size: .; j_call: TRBJ2-5; cdr3_nt: TGTGCCAGCAGCACACCTAGCGGGAGGGGTGAGACCCAGTACTTC; cdr3_aa: CASSTPSGRGETQYF
d_call: .; v_call: TRBV30; clone_size: .; j_call: TRBJ2-3; cdr3_nt: TGTGCCTATAGACTAGGGGCGGGCACAGATACGCAGTATTTT; cdr3_aa: CAYRLGAGTDTQYF
d_call: TRBD1; v_call: TRBV6-5; clone_size: .; j_call: TRBJ1-1; cdr3_nt: TGTGCCAGCAGGGGACAGCATTACACTGAAGCTTTCTTT; cdr3_aa: CASRGQHYTEAFF
d_call: TRBD2; v_call: TRBV13; clone_size: .; j_call: TRBJ2-7; cdr3_nt: TGTGCCAGCAGCTCCGGACTAGCGGGGTCCTACGAGCAGTACTTC; cdr3_aa: CASSSGLAGSYEQYF
d_call: TRBD1; v_call: TRBV28; clone_size: .; j_call: TRBJ2-4; cdr3_nt: TGTGCCAGCAGTTTTGGGGCCCTACAGGGGGTCGCCAAAAACATTCAGTACTTC; cdr3_aa: CASSFGALQGVAKNIQYF
d_call: .; v_call: TRBV24-1; clone_size: .; j_call: TRBJ2-7; cdr3_nt: TGTGCCACCAGTGGGGACATAGACGAGCAGTACTTC; cdr3_aa: CATSGDIDEQYF
d_call: TRBD1; v_call: TRBV24-1; clone_size: few; j_call: TRBJ1-2; cdr3_nt: TGTGCCACCAGAGGACAGGACCAGGGGTATCGTGGTGGCTACACCTTC; cdr3_aa: CATRGQDQGYRGGYTF
d_call: .; v_call: TRBV28; clone_size: .; j_call: TRBJ1-2; cdr3_nt: TGTGCCACCGTGACGGGGAACTATGGCTACACCTTC; cdr3_aa: CATVTGNYGYTF
d_call: .; v_call: TRBV9; clone_size: .; j_call: TRBJ2-7; cdr3_nt: TGTGCCAGCAGCGCCCCTGGACAGAACTACGAGCAGTACTTC; cdr3_aa: CASSAPGQNYEQYF
d_call: TRBD2; v_call: TRBV10-2; clone_size: .; j_call: TRBJ2-1; cdr3_nt: TGCGCCAGCAGTCCTAGCGGGAGGGCAAAGGAGCAGTTCTTC; cdr3_aa: CASSPSGRAKEQFF
d_call: .; v_call: TRBV10-3; clone_size: .; j_call: TRBJ1-2; cdr3_nt: TGTGCCATCAGTGAGTCCCGACCGGGGGGCTACACCTTC; cdr3_aa: CAISESRPGGYTF